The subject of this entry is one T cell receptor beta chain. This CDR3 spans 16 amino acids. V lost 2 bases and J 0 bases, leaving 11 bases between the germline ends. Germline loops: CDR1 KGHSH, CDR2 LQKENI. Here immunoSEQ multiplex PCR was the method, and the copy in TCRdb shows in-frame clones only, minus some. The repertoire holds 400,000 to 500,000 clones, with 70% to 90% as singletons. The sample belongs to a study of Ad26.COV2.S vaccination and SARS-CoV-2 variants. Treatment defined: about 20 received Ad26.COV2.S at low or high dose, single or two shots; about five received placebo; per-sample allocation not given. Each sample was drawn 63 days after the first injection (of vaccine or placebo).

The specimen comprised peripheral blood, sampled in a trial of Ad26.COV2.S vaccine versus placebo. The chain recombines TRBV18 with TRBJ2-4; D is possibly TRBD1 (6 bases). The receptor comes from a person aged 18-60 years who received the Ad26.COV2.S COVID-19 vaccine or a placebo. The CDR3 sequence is CASSPYRDLAKNIQYF. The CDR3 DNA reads TGTGCCAGCTCACCATACAGGGATTTAGCCAAAAACATTCAGTACTTC.